This T cell receptor (beta chain) comes out of a study of OX40 agonist ivuxolimab in advanced cancers. The overall study: A diagnosis of hepatocellular carcinoma, melanoma, renal cell or head and neck cancer was present in dose-escalation patients. Of mixed ages from about 20 to 80 and averaging roughly 64 years, the group was about 86% male.

Germline CDR1 reads WNHNN; CDR2 reads SYGVQD (reference sequence). The CDR3 spans 16 residues. Trimming left V 0 bases short and J 7 bases short, with 16 bases between. Sequenced by immunoSEQ multiplex PCR; TCRdb stores in-frame clones only, minus some. The table has tens of thousands of clones, around 79% seen once. The chain carries TRBV10-1 and TRBJ2-1; either TRBD1 or TRBD2 may fit D (6 bases each). Here the sequenced sample was CD4+ or CD8+ T cells sorted from blood, taken in a trial of the OX40 agonist ivuxolimab. This receptor was obtained from an adult with an advanced solid tumor such as melanoma, head and neck, liver or kidney cancer. Here the CDR3 DNA reads TGCGCCAGCAGTGAGTCGTACGGGGGCGCGAGGAATGAGCAGTTCTTC. This sequence encodes CASSESYGGARNEQFF.